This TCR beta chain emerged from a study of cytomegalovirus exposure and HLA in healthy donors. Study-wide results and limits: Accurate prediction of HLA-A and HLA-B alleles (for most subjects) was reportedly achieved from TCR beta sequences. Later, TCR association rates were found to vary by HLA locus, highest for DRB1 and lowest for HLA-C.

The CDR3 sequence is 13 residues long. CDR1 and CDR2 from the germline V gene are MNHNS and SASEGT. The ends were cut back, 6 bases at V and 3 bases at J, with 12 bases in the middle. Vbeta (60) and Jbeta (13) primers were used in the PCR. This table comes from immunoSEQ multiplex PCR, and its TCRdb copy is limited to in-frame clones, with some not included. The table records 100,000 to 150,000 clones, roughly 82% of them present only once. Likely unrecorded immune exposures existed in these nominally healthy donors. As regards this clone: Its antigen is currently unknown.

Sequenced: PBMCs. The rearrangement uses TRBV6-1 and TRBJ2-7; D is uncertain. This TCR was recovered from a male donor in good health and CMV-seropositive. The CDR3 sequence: CASSLTRIYEQYF. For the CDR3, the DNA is TGTGCCAGCAGCCTGACAAGGATCTACGAGCAGTACTTC.